This record covers a single TCR beta chain. The sample comes from a study of blood T cell repertoires in COVID-19. Membership in each cohort depended on participant-reported clinical history. Exposed participants came across a COVID-19 case within 2 weeks before study entry. Method: immunoSEQ multiplex PCR; TCRdb's copy keeps in-frame clones and lacks some. The sample lists over 200,000 clones, around nine tenths occurring once. Source material: PBMCs or T cells enriched from blood (not recorded which). The clonotype comes from a woman in her 30s who had been exposed to COVID-19.

The CDR3 loop reads CASGLVGQGATNEKLFF. The CDR3 DNA is TGTGCTAGTGGTTTGGTGGGACAGGGGGCAACTAATGAAAAACTGTTTTTT. This chain connects TRBV12-5 to TRBJ1-4, with 11 positions matching TRBD1. J was trimmed by 0 bases and V by 0 bases; bases with no gene match: 0. Germline V gene lookup returns CDR1 LGHNT and CDR2 FRNRAP. The CDR3 spans 17 residues.